This entry concerns a single T cell receptor (beta chain). The data were obtained in a study of technical replicates of blood from several donors. TCRdb's copy holds only in-frame clones and misses some; the assay was immunoSEQ multiplex PCR. The sample consists of 55,000 to 75,000 clones, about 90% of them appearing once. The CDR3 sequence is 14 residues long. V was clipped by 4 bases and J by 4 bases, with 13 bases between them. The TCR originated in a human donor in good health. Some clones in this sample may be carry-over from other donors' samples. The sequenced sample consisted of PBMCs. This rearrangement joins TRBV23-1 to TRBJ2-5, with D possibly being TRBD2 (6 bases). TRBV23-1 is an ORF, with its function uncertain. CDR3 protein: CASSPEGAGETQYF. In DNA, the CDR3 is TGCGCCAGCAGTCCAGAGGGAGCGGGAGAGACCCAGTACTTC.